A selection of T cell receptor beta chains follows, all from one sample in a study of T cell responses to AZD1222 COVID-19 vaccine. Clones were sequenced by immunoSEQ multiplex PCR, and TCRdb holds only the in-frame ones, with some missing. Seen here are 85,000 to 95,000 clones, 75% to 90% observed once, and the top ten hold around 5.5%. The sample was peripheral blood, taken 28 days after the second AZD1222 dose. The receptors were sampled from an adult who received the AZD1222 COVID-19 vaccine. Each CDR3 is given with its conserved first and last residue. A D gene is named only where the DNA matches it firmly. Clone size is given for some rows only: seen once, a few or many times, or a class if the clone is expanded.

V gene	J gene	clone size	D gene	CDR3 protein	CDR3 DNA
TRBV5-1	TRBJ1-3	-	TRBD1	CASSLDRGATGNTIYF	TGCGCCAGCAGCTTGGACAGGGGAGCTACTGGAAACACCATATATTTT
TRBV4-3	TRBJ2-7	-	TRBD1	CASSQDRGLRSYEQYF	TGCGCCAGCAGCCAAGATAGGGGGCTCCGGTCCTACGAGCAGTACTTC
TRBV27	TRBJ1-1	-	-	CASTDLQGPSTEAFF	TGTGCCAGCACCGACCTACAGGGCCCCTCCACTGAAGCTTTCTTT
TRBV4-1	TRBJ2-3	-	-	CASSQEGAGGPPPRDTQYF	TGCGCCAGCAGCCAAGAAGGGGCCGGGGGGCCTCCTCCCCGAGATACGCAGTATTTT
TRBV19	TRBJ1-4	-	-	CASSMSVTMKKLFF	TGTGCCAGTAGTATGTCCGTTACCATGAAAAAACTGTTTTTT
TRBV4-3	TRBJ1-1	-	-	CASSQISTGSEAFF	TGCGCCAGCAGCCAAATTAGTACAGGGTCTGAAGCTTTCTTT
TRBV28	TRBJ2-1	-	TRBD1	CASRKRQGIYEQFF	TGTGCCAGCAGGAAAAGACAGGGAATTTATGAGCAGTTCTTC
TRBV7-2	TRBJ1-3	once	-	CASSATPGNTIYF	TGTGCCAGCAGCGCCACCCCTGGAAACACCATATATTTT
TRBV11-3	TRBJ1-1	-	-	CASSLAPGTEAFF	TGTGCCAGCAGCTTAGCCCCGGGGACTGAAGCTTTCTTT
TRBV29-1	TRBJ1-2	-	TRBD1	CSTGQANYGYTF	TGCAGCACGGGACAGGCTAACTATGGCTACACCTTC
TRBV18	TRBJ1-1	once	-	CASSPGMNTEAFF	TGTGCCAGCTCACCGGGGATGAACACTGAAGCTTTCTTT
TRBV30	TRBJ2-7	-	TRBD1	CAWGDRAPSKQYF	TGTGCCTGGGGGGACAGAGCACCCTCTAAGCAGTACTTC
TRBV6-2/TRBV6-3	TRBJ2-7	-	TRBD2	CASSPTGTSGARSSYEQYF	TGTGCCAGCAGTCCGACCGGGACTAGCGGGGCCAGGAGCTCCTACGAGCAGTACTTC
TRBV7-2	TRBJ1-5	-	TRBD1	CASSTQGNQPQHF	TGTGCCAGCAGCACACAGGGGAATCAGCCCCAGCATTTT
TRBV2	TRBJ1-6	-	-	CASSPFGSPLHF	TGTGCCAGCAGTCCGTTCGGATCACCCCTCCACTTT
TRBV7-2	TRBJ2-2	once	-	CASSLVEVSGTGELFF	TGTGCCAGCAGCTTAGTTGAGGTTTCGGGGACCGGGGAGCTGTTTTTT
TRBV2	TRBJ1-5	-	-	CASRKTVNQPQHF	TGTGCCAGCAGAAAGACAGTGAATCAGCCCCAGCATTTT
TRBV30	TRBJ1-1	once	-	CAWSVLGTEAFF	TGTGCCTGGAGTGTCCTTGGCACTGAAGCTTTCTTT
TRBV11-2	TRBJ2-2	-	TRBD2	CASSLRTSGGSRTGELFF	TGTGCCAGCAGCTTAAGGACTAGCGGGGGCTCCAGGACCGGGGAGCTGTTTTTT
TRBV2	TRBJ2-1	-	-	CASSERVAKWSYNEQFF	TGTGCCAGCAGTGAACGAGTAGCTAAGTGGTCCTACAATGAGCAGTTCTTC